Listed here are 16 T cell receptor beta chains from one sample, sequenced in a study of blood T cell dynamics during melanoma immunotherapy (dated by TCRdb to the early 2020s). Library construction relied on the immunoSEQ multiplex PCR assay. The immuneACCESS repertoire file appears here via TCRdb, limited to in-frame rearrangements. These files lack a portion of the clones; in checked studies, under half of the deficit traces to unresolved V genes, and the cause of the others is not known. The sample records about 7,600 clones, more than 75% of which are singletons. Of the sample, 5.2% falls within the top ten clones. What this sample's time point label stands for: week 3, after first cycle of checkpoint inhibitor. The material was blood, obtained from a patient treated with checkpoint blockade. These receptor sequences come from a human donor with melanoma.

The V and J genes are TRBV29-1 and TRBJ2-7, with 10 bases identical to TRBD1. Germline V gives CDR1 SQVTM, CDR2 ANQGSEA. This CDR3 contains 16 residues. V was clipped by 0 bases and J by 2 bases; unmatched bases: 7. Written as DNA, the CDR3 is TGCAGCGTTGAAGATTATAAAGGACAGGGGGCCTACGAGCAGTACTTC. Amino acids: CSVEDYKGQGAYEQYF.

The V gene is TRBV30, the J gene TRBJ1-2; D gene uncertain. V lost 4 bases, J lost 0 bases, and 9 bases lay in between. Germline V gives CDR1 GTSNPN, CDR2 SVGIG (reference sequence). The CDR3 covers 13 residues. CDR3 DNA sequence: TGTGCCTGGAAGGATGGCTCTAACTATGGCTACACCTTC. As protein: CAWKDGSNYGYTF.

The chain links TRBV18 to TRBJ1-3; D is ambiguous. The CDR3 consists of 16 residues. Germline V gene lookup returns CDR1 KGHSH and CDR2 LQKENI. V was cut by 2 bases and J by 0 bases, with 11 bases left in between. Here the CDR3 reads CASSPWPPGSGNTIYF. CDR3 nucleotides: TGTGCCAGCTCACCATGGCCCCCGGGCTCTGGAAACACCATATATTTT.

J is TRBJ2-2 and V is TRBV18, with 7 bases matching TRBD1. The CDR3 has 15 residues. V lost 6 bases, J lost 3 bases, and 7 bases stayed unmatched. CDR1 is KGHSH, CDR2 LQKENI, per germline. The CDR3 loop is CASSFGTADTGELFF. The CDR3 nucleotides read TGTGCCAGCTCCTTCGGGACAGCCGACACCGGGGAGCTGTTTTTT. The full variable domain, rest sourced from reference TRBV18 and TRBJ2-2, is NAGVMQNPRHLVRRRGQEARLRCSPMKGHSHVYWYRQLPEEGLKFMVYLQKENIIDESGMPKERFSAEFPKEGPSILRIQQVVRGDSAAYFCASSFGTADTGELFFGEGSRLTVL.

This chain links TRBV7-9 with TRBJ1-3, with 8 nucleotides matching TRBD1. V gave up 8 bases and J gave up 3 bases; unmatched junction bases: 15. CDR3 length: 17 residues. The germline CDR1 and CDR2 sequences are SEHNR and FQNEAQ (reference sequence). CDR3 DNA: TGTGCCAGCCGTTCCACAGGGGGGGCCCCAAGTGGAAACACCATATATTTT. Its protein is CASRSTGGAPSGNTIYF. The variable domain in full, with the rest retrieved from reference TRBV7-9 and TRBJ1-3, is DTGVSQNPRHKITKRGQNVTFRCDPISEHNRLYWYRQTLGQGPEFLTYFQNEAQLEKSRLLSDRFSAERPKGSFSTLEIQRTEQGDSAMYLCASRSTGGAPSGNTIYFGEGSWLTVV.

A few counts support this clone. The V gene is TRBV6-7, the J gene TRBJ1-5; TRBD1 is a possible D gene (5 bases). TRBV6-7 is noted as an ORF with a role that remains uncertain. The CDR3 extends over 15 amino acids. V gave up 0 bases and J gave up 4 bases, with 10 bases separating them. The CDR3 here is CASSYSTAGNQPQHF. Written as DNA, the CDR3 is TGTGCCAGCAGTTACTCGACAGCCGGGAATCAGCCCCAGCATTTT.

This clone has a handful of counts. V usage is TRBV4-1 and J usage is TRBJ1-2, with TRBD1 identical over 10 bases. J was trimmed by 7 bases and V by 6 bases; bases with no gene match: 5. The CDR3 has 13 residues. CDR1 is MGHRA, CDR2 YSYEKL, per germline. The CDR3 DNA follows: TGCGCCAGCAGAACTGGACAGGGGGGTGGCTACACCTTC. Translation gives CASRTGQGGGYTF.

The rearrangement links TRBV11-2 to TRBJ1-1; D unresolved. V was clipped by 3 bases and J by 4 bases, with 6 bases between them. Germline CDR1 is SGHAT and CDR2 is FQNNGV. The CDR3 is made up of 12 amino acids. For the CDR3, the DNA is TGTGCCAGCAGCTTCGTAGGCACTGAAGCTTTCTTT. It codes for CASSFVGTEAFF.

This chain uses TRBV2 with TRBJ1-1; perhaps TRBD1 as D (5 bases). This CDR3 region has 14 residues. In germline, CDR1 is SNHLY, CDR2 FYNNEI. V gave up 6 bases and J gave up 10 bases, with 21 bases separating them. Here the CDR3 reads CASSAGTFGRAAFF. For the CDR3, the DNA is TGTGCCAGCAGCGCCGGGACCTTCGGACGGGCAGCTTTCTTT.

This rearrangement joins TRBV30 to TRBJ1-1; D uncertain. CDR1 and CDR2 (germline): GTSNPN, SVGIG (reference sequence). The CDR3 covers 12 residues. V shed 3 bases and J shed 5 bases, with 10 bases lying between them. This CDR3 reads CAWSPWGTEAFF. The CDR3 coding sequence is TGTGCCTGGAGCCCGTGGGGAACTGAAGCTTTCTTT.

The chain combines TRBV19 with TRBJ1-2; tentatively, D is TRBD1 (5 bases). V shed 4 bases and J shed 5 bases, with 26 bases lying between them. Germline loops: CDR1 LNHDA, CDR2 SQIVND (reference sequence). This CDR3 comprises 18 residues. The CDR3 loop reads CASSKDPFRSTAVYGYTF. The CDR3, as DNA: TGTGCCAGTAGTAAGGACCCTTTCCGATCGACAGCTGTTTATGGCTACACCTTC.

CDR3 region: CASKQGHGGDYGYTF. Written as DNA, the CDR3 is TGTGCCAGTAAACAAGGACACGGGGGAGACTATGGCTACACCTTC. The chain joins TRBV19 to TRBJ1-2; perhaps TRBD1 as D (5 bases). Trimming shortened V by 7 bases and J by 3 bases, and 18 bases separated the two germline ends. Germline values: CDR1 LNHDA, CDR2 SQIVND (reference sequence). The CDR3 length is 15 residues.

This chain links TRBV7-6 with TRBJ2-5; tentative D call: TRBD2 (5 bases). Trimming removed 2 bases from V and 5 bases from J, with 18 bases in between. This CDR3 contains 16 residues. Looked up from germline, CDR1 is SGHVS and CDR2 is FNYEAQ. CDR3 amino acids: CASSLLGRGFGETQYF. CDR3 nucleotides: TGTGCCAGCAGCTTATTGGGCCGAGGGTTCGGGGAGACCCAGTACTTC.

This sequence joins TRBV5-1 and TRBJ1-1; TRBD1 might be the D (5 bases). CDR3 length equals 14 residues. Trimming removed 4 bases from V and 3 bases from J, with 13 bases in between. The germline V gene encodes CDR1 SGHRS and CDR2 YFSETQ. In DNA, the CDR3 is TGCGCCAGCAGCGAGCTACTGGGGGACACTGAAGCTTTCTTT. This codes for CASSELLGDTEAFF.

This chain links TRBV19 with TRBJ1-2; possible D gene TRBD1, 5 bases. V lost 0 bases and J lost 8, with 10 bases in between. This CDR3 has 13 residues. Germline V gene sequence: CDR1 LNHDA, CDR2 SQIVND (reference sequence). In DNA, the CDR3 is TGTGCCAGTAGTATAGATGGATGGGACGGCTACACCTTC. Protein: CASSIDGWDGYTF.

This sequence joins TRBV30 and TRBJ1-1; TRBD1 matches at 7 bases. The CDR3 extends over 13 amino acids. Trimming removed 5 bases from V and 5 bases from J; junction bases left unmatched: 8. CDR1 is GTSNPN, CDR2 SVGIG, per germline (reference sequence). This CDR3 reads CAWARDRATEAFF. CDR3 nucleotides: TGTGCCTGGGCCCGGGACAGAGCTACTGAAGCTTTCTTT.